These 17 T cell receptor beta chains were all obtained from the same sample, sequenced in a study of blood T cell repertoires in COVID-19. Produced via immunoSEQ multiplex PCR; TCRdb's table is partial and in-frame only. Altogether tens of thousands of clones are present, 82% being singletons, with the ten largest covering 3.5% to 5%. The sample consisted of peripheral blood. The origin of the receptors is a woman aged 60 to 75 with acute or convalescent COVID-19.

As DNA, the CDR3 is TGTGCCAGCAGTGCGACCGGGGACAGGCGCAAGCGCGGCTACACCTTC. The encoded protein is CASSATGDRRKRGYTF. The chain uses TRBV6-1 and TRBJ1-2; 8 nucleotides line up with TRBD1. With V trimmed by 4 bases and J by 8 bases, 15 bases remained unmatched. CDR1 is MNHNS and CDR2 is SASEGT in the germline V gene. The CDR3 totals 16 residues.

The chain links TRBV18 to TRBJ2-5; 8 bases fit TRBD2. V lost 1 base and J lost 4; bases outside the gene matches: 11. The CDR3 runs to 17 residues. CDR1 and CDR2 from the germline V gene are KGHSH and LQKENI. The DNA of the CDR3 is TGTGCCAGCTCACCACTATTATCGGCGGGGGGTCGAGAGACCCAGTACTTC. This sequence encodes CASSPLLSAGGRETQYF.

In this sample, this clone turned up once. The chain joins TRBV7-3 to TRBJ1-2, with TRBD1 matching over 12 bases. This CDR3 spans 14 amino acids. Trimming removed 5 bases from V and 8 bases from J; junction bases left unmatched: 6. CDR1 and CDR2 from the germline V gene are SGHTA and FQGTGA. In DNA form, the CDR3 reads TGTGCCAGCAGCCCGGGGACAGGGGGCGCGGGCTACACCTTC. This sequence encodes CASSPGTGGAGYTF.

V usage is TRBV9 and J usage is TRBJ2-7; 12 bases fit TRBD1. CDR1 SGDLS and CDR2 YYNGEE come from the germline V gene. The CDR3 extends over 18 amino acids. After removal of 2 bases from V and 5 bases from J, the junction contained 14 bases not matched to a gene. CDR3: CASSVNRDRGLCDDEQYF. The CDR3 nucleotides read TGTGCCAGCAGCGTTAACCGGGACAGGGGGCTTTGTGACGACGAGCAGTACTTC.

The V gene is TRBV7-2, the J gene TRBJ2-1; 14 bases fit TRBD2. This CDR3 is built from 15 residues. Germline lookup yields CDR1 SGHTA and CDR2 FQGNSA. The V gene end was trimmed by 4 bases and the J gene end by 6 bases; junction bases not matched to a gene: 2. The DNA of the CDR3 is TGTGCCAGCAGCTCTGGACTAGCGGGAGGCAATGAGCAGTTCTTC. Its translation is CASSSGLAGGNEQFF.

The V call is TRBV20-1, the J call TRBJ1-1; D perhaps matches TRBD1 (5 bases). Trimming took 3 bases from V and 4 from J, leaving 9 bases between them. This CDR3 is built from 12 residues. The germline gives CDR1 DFQATT, CDR2 SNEGSKA (reference sequence). In DNA form, the CDR3 reads TGCAGTGCTAGTCAGGGTCTCACTGAAGCTTTCTTT. Protein product: CSASQGLTEAFF.

The chain is built from TRBV10-2 and TRBJ2-1; 7 bases agree with TRBD2. The CDR3 sequence is 14 residues long. Per germline, CDR1 WSHSY and CDR2 SAAADI. The V gene end was trimmed by 8 bases and the J gene end by 4 bases; junction bases not matched to a gene: 8. CDR3 region: CASGEGTAYNEQFF. CDR3 sequence (DNA): TGCGCCAGCGGGGAGGGAACGGCTTACAATGAGCAGTTCTTC.

This chain connects TRBV18 to TRBJ2-5; 8 bases are shared with TRBD2. The CDR3 sequence is 13 residues long. Trimming took 6 bases from V and 5 from J; bases not matched to a gene: 5. Germline assignment: CDR1 KGHSH and CDR2 LQKENI. This CDR3 is CASSPGLGETQYF. The DNA of the CDR3 is TGTGCCAGCTCCCCGGGACTAGGGGAGACCCAGTACTTC.

The rearrangement joins TRBV11-3 to TRBJ1-2; 7 positions match TRBD1. With 2 bases clipped from V and 6 bases from J, the junction kept 15 bases outside the gene matches. Germline V CDR1 and CDR2: SGHNT, YENEEA. CDR3 length: 17 residues. The DNA for the CDR3 is TGTGCCAGCAGCTTATTAGTAGTCAGACAGGGAGTAAATGGCTACACCTTC. Its translation: CASSLLVVRQGVNGYTF.

The V and J genes are TRBV5-1 and TRBJ1-1; a possible D gene is TRBD1 (5 bases). Per the germline V gene, CDR1 is SGHRS and CDR2 is YFSETQ. Trimming cost V 1 base and J 3 bases, with 16 bases left between them. This CDR3 comprises 16 residues. The DNA for the CDR3 is TGCGCCAGCAGCTTGTCAGGCGTCGGAGGGGACACTGAAGCTTTCTTT. Protein sequence: CASSLSGVGGDTEAFF.

The V gene is TRBV19, the J gene TRBJ2-2; D is perhaps TRBD1 (5 bases). From germline, CDR1 is LNHDA and CDR2 SQIVND (reference sequence). CDR3 size: 18 residues. Trimming took off 6 bases at V and 1 base at J, with 21 bases between the two ends. CDR3 protein: CASSYYAIGQGNTGELFF. The CDR3, as DNA: TGTGCCAGTAGCTACTATGCCATCGGGCAGGGGAACACCGGGGAGCTGTTTTTT.

The V call is TRBV7-8, the J call TRBJ2-7; TRBD1 aligns across 7 bases. Trimming took 5 bases from V and 4 from J; bases not matched to a gene: 14. Germline CDR1 reads SGHVS; CDR2 reads FQNEAQ. The CDR3 sequence is 16 residues long. The CDR3 reads CASSTRDSRNNYEQYF. CDR3 coding DNA: TGTGCCAGCAGCACCCGGGACAGCAGAAATAATTACGAGCAGTACTTC. The whole variable domain, remainder taken from reference TRBV7-8 and TRBJ2-7, is GAGVSQSPRYKVAKRGQDVALRCDPISGHVSLFWYQQALGQGPEFLTYFQNEAQLDKSGLPSDRFFAERPEGSVSTLKIQRTQQEDSAVYLCASSTRDSRNNYEQYFGPGTRLTVT.

The chain has TRBV5-5 and TRBJ2-7; 8 nucleotides match TRBD2. Germline CDR1 is SGHKS and CDR2 is YYEKEE (reference sequence). Losses at the gene ends were 4 bases for V and 2 bases for J; bases not matched to a gene: 5. The CDR3 runs to 14 residues. For the CDR3, the DNA is TGTGCCAGCAGCCCGGGGGGGTCCCCCTACGAGCAGTACTTC. Translated, it gives CASSPGGSPYEQYF.

The gene calls are TRBV5-1 and TRBJ2-2; 7 bases align to TRBD2. This CDR3 spans 15 amino acids. The V gene's germline CDR1 is SGHRS and CDR2 YFSETQ. V lost 2 bases to trimming and J lost 6 bases; unmatched junction nucleotides: 7. Here the CDR3 reads CASSFGNREAGELFF. As DNA, the CDR3 is TGCGCCAGCAGCTTTGGAAATCGGGAGGCCGGGGAGCTGTTTTTT.

This rearrangement joins TRBV19 to TRBJ2-5, with D possibly matching TRBD2 (6 bases). Germline CDR1 LNHDA, CDR2 SQIVND (reference sequence). V lost 4 bases and J 4 bases, leaving 16 bases between the germline ends. The CDR3 runs 15 residues. DNA of the CDR3: TGTGCCAGTAGTAGGGGGACGACTAGGGGAGAGACCCAGTACTTC. It yields the protein CASSRGTTRGETQYF.

This sequence joins TRBV11-2 and TRBJ1-3; 8 nucleotides align to TRBD1. The junction had 9 bases not matched to a gene; V was cut back by 4 bases and J by 4 bases. Germline-derived CDR1 and CDR2 are SGHAT and FQNNGV. This CDR3 spans 16 amino acids. The CDR3 region has the DNA TGTGCCAGCAGCTACAATCAGGGGGCGCGGGGAAACACCATATATTTT. Protein: CASSYNQGARGNTIYF.

There are a few counts of this clone. The gene calls are TRBV6-6 and TRBJ1-2, with D possibly TRBD1 on 5 matching bases. V was pared by 6 bases and J by 8 bases, with 19 bases between. Germline V gene lookup returns CDR1 MNHNY and CDR2 SVGAGI (reference sequence). The length of the CDR3 is 14 residues. The DNA of the CDR3 is TGTGCCAGCAGCCCCCCCGGGGGGATACGGGGCTACACCTTC. Residues: CASSPPGGIRGYTF.